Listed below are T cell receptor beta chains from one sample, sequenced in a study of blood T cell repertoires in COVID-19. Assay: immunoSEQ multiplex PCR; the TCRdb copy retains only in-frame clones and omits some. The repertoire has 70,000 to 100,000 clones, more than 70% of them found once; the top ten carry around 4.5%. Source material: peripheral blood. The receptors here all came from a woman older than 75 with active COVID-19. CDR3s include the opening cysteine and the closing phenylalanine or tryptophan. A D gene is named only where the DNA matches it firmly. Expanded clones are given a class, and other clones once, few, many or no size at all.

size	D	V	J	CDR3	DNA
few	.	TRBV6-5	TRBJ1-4	CASSFTRATNEKLFF	TGTGCCAGCAGTTTTACGCGAGCAACTAATGAAAAACTGTTTTTT
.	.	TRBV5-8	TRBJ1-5	CASSFFRTLHYQPQHF	TGTGCCAGCAGCTTCTTCCGGACATTACATTATCAGCCCCAGCATTTT
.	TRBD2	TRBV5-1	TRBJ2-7	CASSHPTSGNYEQYF	TGCGCCAGCAGCCACCCGACTAGCGGGAATTACGAGCAGTACTTC
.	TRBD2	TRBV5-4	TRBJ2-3	CATRKAGYTDTQYF	TGTGCCACCCGGAAAGCGGGGTACACAGATACGCAGTATTTT
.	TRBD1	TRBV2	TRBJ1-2	CASTGQGTYGYTF	TGTGCCAGCACTGGACAGGGGACCTATGGCTACACCTTC
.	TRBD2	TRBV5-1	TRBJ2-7	CASSLGSSGGYEQYF	TGCGCCAGCAGCTTGGGGTCTAGCGGAGGGTACGAGCAGTACTTC
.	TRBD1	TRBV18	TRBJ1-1	CASSAGQAEAFF	TGTGCCAGCTCCGCGGGACAGGCCGAAGCTTTCTTT
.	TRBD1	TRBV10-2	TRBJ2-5	CASSPGTGPVETQYF	TGCGCCAGCAGCCCCGGGACAGGGCCGGTCGAGACCCAGTACTTC
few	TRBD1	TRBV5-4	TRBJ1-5	CASSRDRGLIQPQHF	TGTGCCAGCAGCCGGGACAGGGGGCTGATTCAGCCCCAGCATTTT
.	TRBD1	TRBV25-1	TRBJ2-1	CASENYGTGKDYEQFF	TGTGCCAGCGAAAACTACGGGACAGGGAAAGACTATGAGCAGTTCTTC